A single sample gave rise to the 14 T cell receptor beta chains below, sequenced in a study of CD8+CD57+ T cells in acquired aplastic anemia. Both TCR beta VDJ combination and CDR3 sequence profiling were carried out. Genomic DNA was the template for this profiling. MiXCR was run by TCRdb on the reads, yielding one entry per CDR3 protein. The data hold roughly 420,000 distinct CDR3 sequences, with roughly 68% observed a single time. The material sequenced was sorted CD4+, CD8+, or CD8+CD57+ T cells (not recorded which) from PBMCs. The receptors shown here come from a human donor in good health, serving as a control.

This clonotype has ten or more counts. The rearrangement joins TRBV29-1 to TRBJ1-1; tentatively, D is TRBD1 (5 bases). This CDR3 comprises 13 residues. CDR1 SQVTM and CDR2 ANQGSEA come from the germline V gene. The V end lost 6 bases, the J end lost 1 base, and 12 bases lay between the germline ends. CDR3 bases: TGCAGCGTCGTACGGGGCCAGAACACTGAAGCTTTCTTT. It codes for CSVVRGQNTEAFF.

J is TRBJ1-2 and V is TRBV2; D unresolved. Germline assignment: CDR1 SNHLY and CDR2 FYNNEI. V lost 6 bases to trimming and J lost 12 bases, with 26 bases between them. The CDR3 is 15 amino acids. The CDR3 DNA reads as TGTGCCAGCAGCGTCGAGGTGGAGGGAAAGTATACCCACACCTTC. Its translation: CASSVEVEGKYTHTF. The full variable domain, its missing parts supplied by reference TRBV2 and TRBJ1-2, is EPEVTQTPSHQVTQMGQEVILRCVPISNHLYFYWYRQILGQKVEFLVSFYNNEISEKSEIFDDQFSVERPDGSNFTLKIRSTKLEDSAMYFCASSVEVEGKYTHTFGSGTRLTVV.

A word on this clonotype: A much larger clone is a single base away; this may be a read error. The CDR3, as DNA: TGCAGTGCTAGAAGTCTAGGGGTCCGAAACACCATATATTTT. Amino acid sequence: CSARSLGVRNTIYF. This chain uses TRBV20-1 with TRBJ1-3, with D perhaps TRBD1 (5 bases). The CDR3 loop spans 14 amino acids. V shed 2 bases and J shed 5 bases, with 13 bases lying between them. Per germline, CDR1 DFQATT and CDR2 SNEGSKA (reference sequence).

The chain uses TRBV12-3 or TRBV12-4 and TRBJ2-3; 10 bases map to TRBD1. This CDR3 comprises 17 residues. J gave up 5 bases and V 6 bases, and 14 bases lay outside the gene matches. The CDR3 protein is CASRRRSTGGVGDTQYF. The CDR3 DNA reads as TGTGCCAGCAGACGCCGATCGACAGGGGGCGTTGGAGATACGCAGTATTTT.

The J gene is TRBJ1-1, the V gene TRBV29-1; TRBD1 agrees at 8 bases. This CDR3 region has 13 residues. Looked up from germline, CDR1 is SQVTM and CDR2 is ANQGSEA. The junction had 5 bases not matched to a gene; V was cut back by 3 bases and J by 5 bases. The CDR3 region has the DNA TGCAGCGTTGAGGTGGACAGGGCAACTGAAGCTTTCTTT. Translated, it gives CSVEVDRATEAFF.

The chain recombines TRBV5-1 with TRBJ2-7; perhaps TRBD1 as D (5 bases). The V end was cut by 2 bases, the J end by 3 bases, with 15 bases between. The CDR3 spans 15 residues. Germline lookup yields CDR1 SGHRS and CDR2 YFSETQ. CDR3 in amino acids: CASSFGADAYYEQYF. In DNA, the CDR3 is TGCGCCAGCAGCTTTGGGGCTGATGCGTACTACGAGCAGTACTTC.

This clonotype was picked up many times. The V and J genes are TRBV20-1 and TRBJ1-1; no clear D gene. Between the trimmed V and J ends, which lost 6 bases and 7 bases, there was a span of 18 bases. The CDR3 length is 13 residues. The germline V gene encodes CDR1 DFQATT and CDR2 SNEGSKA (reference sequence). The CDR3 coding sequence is TGCAGTGCCGCGAGAACCCGGGTCGGTGAAGCTTTCTTT. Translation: CSAARTRVGEAFF.

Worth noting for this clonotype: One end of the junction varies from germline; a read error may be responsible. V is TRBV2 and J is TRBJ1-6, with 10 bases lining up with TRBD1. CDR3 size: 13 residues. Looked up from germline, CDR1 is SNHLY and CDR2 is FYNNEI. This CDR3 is CASTGTGDSPLHF. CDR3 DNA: TGTGCTAGCACCGGGACAGGGGATTCGCCCCTCCACTTT.

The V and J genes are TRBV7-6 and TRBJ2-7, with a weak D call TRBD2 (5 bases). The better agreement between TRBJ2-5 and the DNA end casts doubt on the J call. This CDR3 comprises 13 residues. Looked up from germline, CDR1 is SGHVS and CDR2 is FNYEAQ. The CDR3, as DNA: TGTGCCAGCAGTGAACGGGGTAGAGGGACCCAGTACTTC. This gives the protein CASSERGRGTQYF.

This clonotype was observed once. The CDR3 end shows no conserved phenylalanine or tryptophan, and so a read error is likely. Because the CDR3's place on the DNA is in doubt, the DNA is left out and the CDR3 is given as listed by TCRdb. This chain's CDR3 is CASSEGTKGGPQH. The chain links TRBV7-3 to TRBJ2-7; TRBD2 was called by the table and not checked on the DNA. In germline, CDR1 is SGHTA, CDR2 FQGTGA. The CDR3 comprises 13 residues, both ends counted.

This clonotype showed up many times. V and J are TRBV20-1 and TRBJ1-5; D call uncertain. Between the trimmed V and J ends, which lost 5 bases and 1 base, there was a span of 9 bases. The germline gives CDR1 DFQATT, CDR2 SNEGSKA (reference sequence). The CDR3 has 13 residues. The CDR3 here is CSAASGSNQPQHF. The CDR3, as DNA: TGCAGTGCTGCGTCGGGAAGCAATCAGCCCCAGCATTTT.

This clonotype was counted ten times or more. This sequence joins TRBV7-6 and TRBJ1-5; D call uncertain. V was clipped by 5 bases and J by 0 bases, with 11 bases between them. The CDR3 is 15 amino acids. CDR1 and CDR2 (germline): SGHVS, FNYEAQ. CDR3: CASSSRKDSNQPQHF. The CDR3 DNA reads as TGTGCCAGCAGCAGCAGGAAAGATAGCAATCAGCCCCAGCATTTT.

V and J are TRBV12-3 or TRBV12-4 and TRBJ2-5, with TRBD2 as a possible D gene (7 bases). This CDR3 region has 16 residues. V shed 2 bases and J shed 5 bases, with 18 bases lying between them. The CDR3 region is CASSLNVGGAPETQYF. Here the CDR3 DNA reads TGTGCCAGCAGTTTAAACGTGGGGGGGGCGCCGGAGACCCAGTACTTC.

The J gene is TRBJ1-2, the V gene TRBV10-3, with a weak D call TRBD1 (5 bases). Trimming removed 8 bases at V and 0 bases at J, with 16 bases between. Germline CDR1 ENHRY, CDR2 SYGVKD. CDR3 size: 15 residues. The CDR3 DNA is TGTGCCATCGGAGCCGGGGGAAGGACTAACTATGGCTACACCTTC. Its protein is CAIGAGGRTNYGYTF.